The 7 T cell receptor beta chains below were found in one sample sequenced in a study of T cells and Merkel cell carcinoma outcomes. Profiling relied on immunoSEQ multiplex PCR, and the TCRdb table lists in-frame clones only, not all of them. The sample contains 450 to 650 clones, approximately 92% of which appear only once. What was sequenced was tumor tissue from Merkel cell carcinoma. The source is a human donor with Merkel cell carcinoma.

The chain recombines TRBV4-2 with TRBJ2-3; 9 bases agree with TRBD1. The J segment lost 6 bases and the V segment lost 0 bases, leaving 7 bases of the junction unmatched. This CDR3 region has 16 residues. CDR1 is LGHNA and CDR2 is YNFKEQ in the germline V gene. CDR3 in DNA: TGTGCCAGCAGCCAAGATTTTGGGACAGGGCGGGATACGCAGTATTTT. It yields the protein CASSQDFGTGRDTQYF.

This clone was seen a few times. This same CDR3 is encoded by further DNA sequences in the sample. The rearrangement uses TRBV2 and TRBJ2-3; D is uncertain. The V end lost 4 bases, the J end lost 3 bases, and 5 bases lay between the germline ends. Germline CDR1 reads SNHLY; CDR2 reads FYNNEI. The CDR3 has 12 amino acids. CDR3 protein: CASSVATDTQYF. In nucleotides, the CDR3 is TGTGCCAGCAGTGTCGCAACAGATACGCAGTATTTT.

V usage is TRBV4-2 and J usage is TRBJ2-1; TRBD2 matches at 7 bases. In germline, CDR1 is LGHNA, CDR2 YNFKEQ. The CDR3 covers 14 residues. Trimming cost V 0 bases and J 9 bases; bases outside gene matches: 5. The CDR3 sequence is CASSQESGGGEQFF. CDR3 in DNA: TGTGCCAGCAGCCAAGAAAGCGGCGGGGGTGAGCAGTTCTTC.

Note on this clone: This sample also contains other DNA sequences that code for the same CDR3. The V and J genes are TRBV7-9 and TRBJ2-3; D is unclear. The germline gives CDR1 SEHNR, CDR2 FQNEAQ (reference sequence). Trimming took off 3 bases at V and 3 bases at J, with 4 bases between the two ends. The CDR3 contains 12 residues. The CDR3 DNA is TGTGCCAGCAGCTTTGGTACAGATACGCAGTATTTT. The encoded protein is CASSFGTDTQYF. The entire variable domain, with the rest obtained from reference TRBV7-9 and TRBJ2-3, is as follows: DTGVSQNPRHKITKRGQNVTFRCDPISEHNRLYWYRQTLGQGPEFLTYFQNEAQLEKSRLLSDRFSAERPKGSFSTLEIQRTEQGDSAMYLCASSFGTDTQYFGPGTRLTVL.

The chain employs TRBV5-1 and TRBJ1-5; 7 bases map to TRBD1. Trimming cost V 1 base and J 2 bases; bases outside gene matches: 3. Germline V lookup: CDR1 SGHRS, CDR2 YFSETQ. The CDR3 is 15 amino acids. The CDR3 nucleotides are TGCGCCAGCAGCTTGTTAGGGGGCCGCAATCAGCCCCAGCATTTT. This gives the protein CASSLLGGRNQPQHF.

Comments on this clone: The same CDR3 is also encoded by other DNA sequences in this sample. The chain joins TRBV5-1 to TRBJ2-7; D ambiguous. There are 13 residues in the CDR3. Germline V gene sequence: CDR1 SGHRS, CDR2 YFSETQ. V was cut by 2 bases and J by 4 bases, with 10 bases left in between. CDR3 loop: CASSFGLEYEQYF. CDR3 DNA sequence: TGCGCCAGCAGCTTCGGTCTAGAATACGAGCAGTACTTC.

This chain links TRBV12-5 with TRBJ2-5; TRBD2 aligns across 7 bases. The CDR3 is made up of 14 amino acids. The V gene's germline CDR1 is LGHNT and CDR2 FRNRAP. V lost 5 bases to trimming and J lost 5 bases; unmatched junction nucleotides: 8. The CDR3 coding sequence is TGTGCTAGTGGTACCAAACAGCGGGGCGAGACCCAGTACTTC. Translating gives CASGTKQRGETQYF.